This is a list of T cell receptor beta chains from one sample in a study of shared clonotypes between healthy human individuals. Method: immunoSEQ multiplex PCR; TCRdb's copy keeps in-frame clones and lacks some. This table has roughly 850,000 clones, about 96% appearing once. The specimen sequenced was naive CD8+ T cells sorted from blood. All receptors derive from a man under 40 in good health. Both conserved end residues are part of each CDR3. Fields, in order: clone size, J gene, V gene, D gene, CDR3 DNA, CDR3 protein. D genes are given only for firm matches. The listing skips clone size in some rows; elsewhere it reads once, few, many or a size class.

>.|TRBJ2-3|TRBV29-1|.
TGCAGCGTTGAGGCACCTCCAGATATCACAGATACGCAGTATTTT
CSVEAPPDITDTQYF
>.|TRBJ2-1|TRBV7-6|.
TGTGCCAGCAGCCCCAAGCTAAGCTCCTACAATGAGCAGTTCTTC
CASSPKLSSYNEQFF
>.|TRBJ1-1|TRBV27|.
TGTGCCAGCAGCATAGTAGTGAACACTGAAGCTTTCTTT
CASSIVVNTEAFF
>.|TRBJ1-5|TRBV5-5|.
TGTGCCAGCAGCTCGGTTTCCAATCAGCCCCAGCATTTT
CASSSVSNQPQHF
>.|TRBJ2-2|TRBV29-1|.
TGCAGCGTTGAACCACAGCCCGGGGAGCTGTTTTTT
CSVEPQPGELFF
>.|TRBJ1-2|TRBV10-3|.
TGTGCCATCAGTGACAGGGAGGTCACATATGGCTACACCTTC
CAISDREVTYGYTF
>.|TRBJ1-4|TRBV29-1|.
TGCAGCGTTGTTGTGTCGACCCAACTGTTTTTT
CSVVVSTQLFF
>.|TRBJ1-1|TRBV23-1|.
TGCGCCAGCAGTCAATCACGGGCAGGGGATAAGTTGGACACTGAAGCTTTCTTT
CASSQSRAGDKLDTEAFF
>.|TRBJ2-3|TRBV27|.
TGTGCCAGCGGGACATTGGACCCAGATACGCAGTATTTT
CASGTLDPDTQYF
>.|TRBJ1-5|TRBV27|.
TGTGCCAGCAGTTCAGGACTGCGGCCCCAGCATTTT
CASSSGLRPQHF
>.|TRBJ2-1|TRBV11-2|TRBD2
TGTGCCAGCAGCTTACAGACTAGCGGGACAAGTAATGAGCAGTTCTTC
CASSLQTSGTSNEQFF
>.|TRBJ1-4|TRBV9|TRBD1
TGTGCCAGCAGCGTCTCTCAGACAGGGGTCGGTGAAAAACTGTTTTTT
CASSVSQTGVGEKLFF
>.|TRBJ2-3|TRBV7-2|TRBD2
TGTGCCAGCAGCTTAAGGACTAGCGGGTCAGATACGCAGTATTTT
CASSLRTSGSDTQYF
>.|TRBJ1-2|TRBV6-6|.
TGTGCCAGCCAAGGTGAAGGCTACACCTTC
CASQGEGYTF
>.|TRBJ1-2|TRBV9|.
TGTGCCAGCAGCGTAGGCGCGGGCGCCGGCGATGGCTACACCTTC
CASSVGAGAGDGYTF
>.|TRBJ2-2|TRBV10-3|TRBD2
TGTGCCATCAGTGAGCCTTTCCTAGCGGGAAACACCGGGGAGCTGTTTTTT
CAISEPFLAGNTGELFF
>.|TRBJ2-5|TRBV29-1|TRBD2
TGCAGCTTGACTAGCGGGTATCAAGAGACCCAGTACTTC
CSLTSGYQETQYF
>.|TRBJ2-1|TRBV7-6|.
TGTGCCAGCAGCCCCCGGGACAGAGCTAGCGGAAAAAACTACAATGAGCAGTTCTTC
CASSPRDRASGKNYNEQFF
>.|TRBJ2-7|TRBV4-1|.
TGCGCCAGCAGCCAAGAGGGGGCAGGGCTTTCCTCCTACGAGCAGTACTTC
CASSQEGAGLSSYEQYF
>.|TRBJ1-2|TRBV28|.
TGTGCCATAGGGACATCTAACTATGGCTACACCTTC
CAIGTSNYGYTF
>.|TRBJ2-7|TRBV27|.
TGTGCCAGCAGTACTCTCGTCGACGAGCAGTACTTC
CASSTLVDEQYF
>.|TRBJ2-7|TRBV5-1|.
TGCGCCAGCAGCTTTTTCGCCACGAGTTCCTACGAGCAGTACTTC
CASSFFATSSYEQYF
>once|TRBJ1-1|TRBV6-6|.
TGTGCCAGCAGGGGCGGGTCTCACACTGAAGCTTTCTTT
CASRGGSHTEAFF
>.|TRBJ2-7|TRBV7-8|TRBD2
TGTGCCAGCAGCTATCCCGGACTAGCGGGAGGGCCGTCCTACGAGCAGTACTTC
CASSYPGLAGGPSYEQYF
>.|TRBJ2-5|TRBV28|.
TGTGCCAGCAGCCGGGCTCTCAGGGAGACCCAGTACTTC
CASSRALRETQYF
>.|TRBJ2-7|TRBV9|.
TGTGCCAGCAGCGTAGAGGCAGGGAACTCCTACGAGCAGTACTTC
CASSVEAGNSYEQYF